This T cell receptor (beta chain) is drawn from a study of somatic mutations in cytotoxic T cells in rheumatoid arthritis. Germline CDR1 is LGHNA and CDR2 is YNFKEQ. V shed 0 bases and J shed 6 bases, with 11 bases lying between them. The length of the CDR3 is 14 residues. Profiled with immunoSEQ multiplex PCR; TCRdb holds only in-frame clones, not every one. Here the sample spans about 23,000 clones, approximately 81% being singletons. Sequencing used CD8+ T cells sorted from blood. The chain uses TRBV4-2 and TRBJ1-1; D is undetermined. This TCR was sampled from an adult with rheumatoid arthritis. DNA for the CDR3: TGTGCCAGCAGCCAAGAAATAAGGGCCCCTGAAGCTTTCTTT. This translates into CASSQEIRAPEAFF.